This T cell receptor beta chain appears in the sequencing data of a study of blood T cell repertoires in COVID-19. Study-wide background: Material from acute and convalescent COVID-19 was sourced from the United States, Italy and Spain.

Original methodology: Reference gene primers were amplified, and this amplification served to estimate nucleated cell counts. Method: immunoSEQ multiplex PCR; TCRdb's copy keeps in-frame clones and lacks some. From that table come the V and J calls and clone size; the DNA was used to work out D and trimming. Of around 250,000 clones listed, around 85% were seen once; the top ten hold around 9.8%. From germline, CDR1 is MGHRA and CDR2 YSYEKL. Between the trimmed V and J ends, which lost 0 bases and 4 bases, there was a span of 18 bases. This CDR3 is built from 17 residues. Sequencing input: PBMCs or T cells enriched from blood (not recorded which). The chain combines TRBV4-1 with TRBJ1-2, with no clear D. This TCR derives from a woman aged 45 to 65 with acute COVID-19. The CDR3 here is CASSQDSGPQPLYGYTF. The CDR3 region has the DNA TGCGCCAGCAGCCAAGATAGCGGTCCCCAGCCCCTCTATGGCTACACCTTC.